This paragraph reports one T cell receptor beta chain. The sample is drawn from a study of technical replicates of blood from a few donors. From germline, CDR1 is SGHTA and CDR2 FQGNSA. V dropped 5 bases and J dropped 7; count of bases not matched to a gene: 10. CDR3 size: 15 residues. This table comes from immunoSEQ multiplex PCR, and its TCRdb copy is limited to in-frame clones, with some not included. The sample lists fewer than 75,000 clones; about 92% were seen once. The sequenced sample was T cells isolated from PBMCs. This sequence originates from a human donor in good health. V gene TRBV7-2 combines with J gene TRBJ1-2; 10 bases map to TRBD1. CDR3 nucleotides: TGTGCCAGCAGCGCTCCCGGGACAGGGGCTTCTGGCTACACCTTC. As protein: CASSAPGTGASGYTF.